A selection of T cell receptor beta chains follows, all from one sample in a study of blood T cells in healthy people across ages. MiXCR, run by TCRdb on the 5' RACE reads, gives a single entry per CDR3 protein. The data hold over 500,000 distinct CDR3 sequences, with 25% to 35% observed a single time. These data also formed part of another study, on T cells of mothers and their children.

The sequenced sample consisted of blood. All receptors come from a boy aged 2 to 9 in good health. Each CDR3 is given with its conserved first and last residue. Not all rows give a size; the values are once, few, many and, for expanded clones, a class.

V gene | clone size | CDR3 protein
TRBV2 | few | CASRRVGGGTSTDTQYF
TRBV12-3/TRBV12-4 | - | CASSPTGGISTDTQYF
TRBV19 | - | CASSLRDRGGRAQYF
TRBV10-3 | few | CATEGGRDYNEQFF
TRBV12-3/TRBV12-4 | few | CASSSTRGADTEAFF
TRBV6-6 | few | CASSYGIQVPEAFF
TRBV5-1 | - | CASSLKDGATGYTF
TRBV7-2 | - | CASSLVFTPTNEKLFF
TRBV2 | - | CASNLRDRVGEQYF
TRBV13 | few | CASSFPPGGETQYF
TRBV20-1 | - | CSAPKGGLINTEAFF
TRBV5-1 | - | CASSSDGEGDTQYF
TRBV25-1 | few | CASSEEGGGETQYF
TRBV28 | - | CASSLQISGSSYEQYF
TRBV20-1 | - | CSATGAKGGNEQFF
TRBV10-3 | once | CATGGASQTYEQYF
TRBV5-1 | - | CASSPGTMPTAGNTIYF
TRBV30 | - | CAWSERTEAFF
TRBV29-1 | - | CSVERRQNNEKLFF
TRBV5-1 | once | CASSFEGGGGTEAFF
TRBV6-1 | - | CASSGLAGIQETQYF
TRBV6-1 | - | CASSQETGTSGNTIYF
TRBV7-2 | - | CASSPRRAGGSEQFF
TRBV4-1 | - | CASSQDRGRVSHGSTGELFF
TRBV18 | - | CASSPRRGEKLFF
TRBV6-5 | - | CASSYSKGPREKLFF